This T cell receptor (beta chain) was sequenced for a study of CD8+ T cells in alopecia areata. Across the whole study: The drug, oral tofacitinib, was given to treated patients at 5 to 10 mg twice daily.

Germline V CDR1 and CDR2: SGHVS, FQNEAQ. This CDR3 comprises 14 residues. The V end was cut by 2 bases, the J end by 5 bases, with 9 bases between. Indicated treatment: oral pan-JAK inhibitor, 5-10 mg twice daily. RNA was extracted and reverse transcribed into cDNA as the sequencing template. Clones were sequenced by immunoSEQ multiplex PCR, and TCRdb holds only the in-frame ones, with some missing. The sample holds 150,000 to 200,000 clones, more than 55% seen once. Source: CD4+ T cells sorted from blood, taken at week 49, from a patient treated with tofacitinib. This chain joins TRBV7-8 and TRBJ1-4; D might be TRBD1 (6 bases). The receptor's source is a human donor with alopecia areata. Written as DNA, the CDR3 is TGTGCCAGCAGCTTACAGGGGCCGAATGAAAAACTGTTTTTT. Amino acid sequence: CASSLQGPNEKLFF.